This T cell receptor beta chain derives from a study of T cell repertoires in cytomegalovirus infection (dated by TCRdb to between 2017 and 2020). As for the study more broadly: Recently identified HLA-C-restricted CMV epitopes, whose presentation resists viral immunomodulation, were targeted by peptide stimulations together with well-studied HLA-B-restricted epitopes. Donor HLA type was relevant to the analysis, because carriage of CMV infection together with the matching HLA type was indicated by public TCR beta signatures. Results the study describes overall, beyond this receptor: In the ex vivo response, HLA-C-restricted CMV-specific TCR beta clonotypes were dominant, and in two of eight donors the single most frequent clonotype came from this HLA-C-restricted group. In both this cohort and an independent roughly 330-donor cohort, the cumulative frequency of public TCR beta family members distinguished carriers of CMV infection plus the relevant HLA type.

Data came from an Illumina HiSeq 1500. TCRdb ran its own pipeline on the public reads, namely fastp trimming at Q25 and MiXCR clone calling, and kept in-frame beta chains. Every entry covers one CDR3 protein and lists the most common genes and DNA from its rows. The sample table shows 570,000 or so distinct CDR3 sequences, and about 40% are seen once. The ten largest clones take up about 46% of the sample. The CDR3 runs 21 amino acids, cysteine and phenylalanine included. Just CDR3 DNA is preserved here, 63 bases in frame from base 1. The germline V end is reduced by 1 base and the J end by 0 bases; junction bases left unmatched: 15. CDR1 LNHNV and CDR2 YYDKDF were looked up in the germline V gene (reference sequence). Of note for this clonotype: Its specific antigen is unknown. The input lacks base qualities; no much larger clone sits a single base away.

What the treatment or condition label conveys for this sample: in vitro stimulation with specific CMV peptide epitopes to enrich CMV-specific T cells. Sample: cultured PBMCs, taken from culture after CMV antigen stimulation. The clonotype originates from a human donor in good health (CMV status not recorded). Some clones in this sample may be carry-over from other donors' samples. In this chain, TRBV15 is recombined with TRBJ2-1; TRBD2 agrees with 10 junctional bases. The CDR3 here reads CATSRVASGGDPLSSYNEQFF. DNA sequence: TGTGCCACCAGCAGAGTGGCTAGCGGGGGTGACCCATTAAGCTCCTACAATGAGCAGTTCTTC.